These 27 T cell receptor beta chains came from one sample sequenced in a study of PD-1 blockade in mismatch repair-deficient tumors. The assay was immunoSEQ multiplex PCR, and TCRdb's table has in-frame clones only and misses some. The data show tens of thousands of clones, with around four fifths seen just once and over 4.5% held by the top ten. This sample comprised peripheral blood, obtained 2 weeks after starting pembrolizumab. All receptors come from an adult with mismatch repair-deficient cancer.

The chain carries TRBV4-1 and TRBJ2-7; 8 bases map to TRBD1. Germline CDR1 reads MGHRA; CDR2 reads YSYEKL. The junction had 9 bases not matched to a gene; V was cut back by 4 bases and J by 4 bases. This CDR3 is built from 15 residues. The CDR3 is CASSPRSGGEYEQYF. CDR3 DNA sequence: TGCGCCAGCAGCCCGCGGTCAGGGGGCGAGTACGAGCAGTACTTC.

The chain couples TRBV2 to TRBJ2-1; D is undetermined. Deletions cut 7 bases from V and 3 bases from J, with 16 bases between. CDR3 length: 15 amino acids. CDR1 is SNHLY and CDR2 is FYNNEI in the germline V gene. The chain's CDR3 is CASTLGTKNYNEQFF. CDR3 in DNA: TGTGCCAGCACATTGGGCACCAAGAACTACAATGAGCAGTTCTTC.

This clone has more than one count but fewer than ten. A read error may account for a junction end that differs from germline. The V gene is TRBV7-7, the J gene TRBJ2-2; D may be TRBD1 (6 bases). This CDR3 region has 14 residues. Germline CDR1 reads SSHAT; CDR2 reads FNYEAQ (reference sequence). In nucleotides, the CDR3 is TGTGCTAGCACTAGGGACAAGAACACCGGGGAGCTGTTTTTT. Its protein product is CASTRDKNTGELFF. The whole variable domain, remainder taken from reference TRBV7-7 and TRBJ2-2, is GAGVSQSPRYKVTKRGQDVTLRCDPISSHATLYWYQQALGQGPEFLTYFNYEAQPDKSGLPSDRFSAERPEGSISTLTIQRTEQRDSAMYRCASTRDKNTGELFFGEGSRLTVL.

The CDR3 region has the DNA TGTGCCAGCAGCCAAGGCACTGAAGCTTTCTTT. Its translation: CASSQGTEAFF. J is TRBJ1-1 and V is TRBV6-5; no reliable D call. Per germline, CDR1 MNHEY and CDR2 SVGAGI. The CDR3 runs to 11 residues. V was clipped by 6 bases and J by 4 bases, with 6 bases between them.

V gene TRBV6-1 combines with J gene TRBJ1-1, with a possible D match to TRBD1 (6 bases). The ends were cut back, 5 bases at V and 6 bases at J, with 16 bases in the middle. Per the germline V gene, CDR1 is MNHNS and CDR2 is SASEGT. The CDR3 sequence is 14 residues long. The CDR3 DNA follows: TGTGCCAGCAGTCCCCGGACAGAGGGGGCTGAAGCTTTCTTT. It is translated as CASSPRTEGAEAFF.

V is TRBV5-1 and J is TRBJ1-1; maybe TRBD1 (6 bases). CDR1 and CDR2 (germline): SGHRS, YFSETQ. The V and J ends lost 4 bases and 4 bases respectively, with 8 bases between them. The CDR3 sequence is 12 residues long. CDR3 in DNA: TGCGCCAGCAGCGAAGGGGGCACTGAAGCTTTCTTT. It codes for CASSEGGTEAFF.

The chain recombines TRBV11-3 with TRBJ1-1; D unclear. V shed 3 bases and J shed 0 bases, with 8 bases lying between them. Germline values: CDR1 SGHNT, CDR2 YENEEA. This CDR3 is 14 amino acids long. The CDR3 sequence: CASSLQRMNTEAFF. CDR3 coding DNA: TGTGCCAGCAGCTTGCAACGGATGAACACTGAAGCTTTCTTT.

This chain connects TRBV18 to TRBJ2-2; D is perhaps TRBD2 (6 bases). The CDR3 sequence is 16 residues long. CDR1 and CDR2 from the germline V gene are KGHSH and LQKENI. The V end was cut by 0 bases, the J end by 8 bases, with 16 bases between. CDR3 bases: TGTGCCAGCTCACCACCGGAGGGTGTTCGGGATGGGGAGCTGTTTTTT. Translation: CASSPPEGVRDGELFF.

The V call is TRBV6-5, the J call TRBJ2-1; 10 bases map to TRBD2. J gave up 6 bases and V 6 bases, and 5 bases lay outside the gene matches. The CDR3 consists of 14 residues. Germline CDR1 and CDR2: MNHEY and SVGAGI. DNA for the CDR3: TGTGCCAGCAGCCCCCGACTAGCGGGCAATGAGCAGTTCTTC. Its translation is CASSPRLAGNEQFF.

The rearrangement links TRBV18 to TRBJ2-7, with TRBD1 identical over 9 bases. Germline loops: CDR1 KGHSH, CDR2 LQKENI. The CDR3 is 17 residues long. V shed 2 bases, J shed 2 bases, and the junction held 10 bases outside the gene matches. The CDR3 DNA is TGTGCCAGCTCACCAAATTCGGGACAGGGCAACCCCTACGAGCAGTACTTC. This sequence encodes CASSPNSGQGNPYEQYF.

This sequence joins TRBV7-9 and TRBJ1-4; no clear D gene. With 3 bases removed from V and 8 bases from J, the gap between germline ends came to 10 bases. CDR3 length: 13 amino acids. Germline V gives CDR1 SEHNR, CDR2 FQNEAQ (reference sequence). For the CDR3, the DNA is TGTGCCAGCAGCTTCTCCAACGAAGAAAAACTGTTTTTT. This codes for CASSFSNEEKLFF.

The rearrangement joins TRBV4-1 to TRBJ2-1; 7 bases are shared with TRBD1. Germline assignment: CDR1 MGHRA and CDR2 YSYEKL. This CDR3 has 16 amino acids. The J segment lost 5 bases and the V segment lost 1 base, leaving 8 bases of the junction unmatched. The CDR3 DNA is TGCGCCAGCAGCCAAGTTTCGGGACAGACGAACAATGAGCAGTTCTTC. Residues: CASSQVSGQTNNEQFF.

The chain joins TRBV5-1 to TRBJ1-2, with 8 bases lining up with TRBD1. V lost 3 bases and J lost 6; bases outside the gene matches: 10. Germline V gives CDR1 SGHRS, CDR2 YFSETQ. The CDR3 covers 15 residues. The CDR3 loop is CASSSDRVEGDGYTF. The CDR3 bases are TGCGCCAGCAGCTCGGACAGGGTGGAAGGGGATGGCTACACCTTC.

This rearrangement joins TRBV5-4 to TRBJ1-3; weak D call: TRBD1 (5 bases). V was pared by 5 bases and J by 0 bases, with 15 bases between. The germline V gene has CDR1 SGHNT and CDR2 YYREEE (reference sequence). The CDR3 has 16 residues. CDR3 in DNA: TGTGCCAGCAGTTCGGGGGGGGTTAGCTCTGGAAACACCATATATTTT. It codes for CASSSGGVSSGNTIYF.

This clone has only a few counts. The chain has TRBV28 and TRBJ2-7; 8 nucleotides match TRBD1. The CDR3 extends over 13 amino acids. With 7 bases clipped from V and 6 bases from J, the junction kept 8 bases outside the gene matches. CDR1 MDHEN and CDR2 SYDVKM come from the germline V gene. For the CDR3, the DNA is TGTGCCAGCACCCCGGACAGGGTGTCCGAGCAGTACTTC. Its protein product is CASTPDRVSEQYF.

This clone was seen a few times. The chain employs TRBV7-9 and TRBJ2-7; D not resolved. V dropped 4 bases and J dropped 2 bases, with 3 bases sitting between them. This CDR3 spans 11 amino acids. Germline V gives CDR1 SEHNR, CDR2 FQNEAQ (reference sequence). For the CDR3, the DNA is TGTGCCAGCAGCTCTGCCTACGAGCAGTACTTC. Translation gives CASSSAYEQYF.

The chain links TRBV6-6 to TRBJ1-2; 7 bases fit TRBD1. J lost 3 bases, V lost 2 bases, and 3 bases had no gene match. The CDR3 covers 14 residues. Germline CDR1 MNHNY, CDR2 SVGAGI (reference sequence). CDR3 bases: TGTGCCAGCAGTTACAGGGGGCGCGACTATGGCTACACCTTC. Protein: CASSYRGRDYGYTF.

The chain couples TRBV4-1 to TRBJ1-1; D is unclear. Germline V gene data show CDR1 as MGHRA and CDR2 as YSYEKL. CDR3 length equals 14 residues. Trimming took off 0 bases at V and 1 base at J, with 6 bases between the two ends. The CDR3 sequence is CASSQDVRNTEAFF. The CDR3, as DNA: TGCGCCAGCAGCCAAGATGTCCGGAACACTGAAGCTTTCTTT.

The rearrangement uses TRBV5-1 and TRBJ2-7; the D gene is possibly TRBD1 (6 bases). Trimming took 4 bases from V and 2 from J, leaving 13 bases between them. The CDR3 contains 14 residues. CDR1 and CDR2 (germline): SGHRS, YFSETQ. This CDR3 reads CASSLQGLAYEQYF. The CDR3 nucleotides are TGCGCCAGCAGCCTACAGGGATTAGCCTACGAGCAGTACTTC.

A single count supports this clone. The chain is built from TRBV30 and TRBJ1-2, with D uncertain. Trimming cost V 3 bases and J 4 bases, with 15 bases left between them. This CDR3 is 14 amino acids long. The V gene's germline CDR1 is GTSNPN and CDR2 SVGIG (reference sequence). CDR3 bases: TGTGCCTGGAGACCCCACATGAATGGCTATGGCTACACCTTC. It codes for CAWRPHMNGYGYTF.

The chain links TRBV28 to TRBJ1-5; 11 bases line up with TRBD1. Germline V lookup: CDR1 MDHEN, CDR2 SYDVKM. CDR3 length equals 14 residues. V dropped 8 bases and J dropped 6; count of bases not matched to a gene: 6. The CDR3 sequence: CASQGTGGSQPQHF. DNA of the CDR3: TGTGCCAGCCAGGGGACAGGGGGGAGTCAGCCCCAGCATTTT.

This clone showed up just once. This chain connects TRBV30 to TRBJ2-3, with 9 bases matching TRBD2. CDR3 size: 14 residues. The V gene's germline CDR1 is GTSNPN and CDR2 SVGIG (reference sequence). Trimming took 3 bases from V and 2 from J; bases not matched to a gene: 3. The CDR3 sequence is CAWRIAGATDTQYF. CDR3 nucleotide sequence: TGTGCCTGGAGAATAGCGGGGGCCACAGATACGCAGTATTTT.

This chain links TRBV4-1 with TRBJ1-1, with TRBD1 matching over 7 bases. The CDR3 loop spans 15 amino acids. Unmatched junction bases numbered 11, after V lost 4 bases and J lost 6 bases. CDR1 MGHRA and CDR2 YSYEKL come from the germline V gene. CDR3 DNA: TGCGCCAGCAGCCCTGAGTACAGGGGAATGGCTGAAGCTTTCTTT. Amino acids: CASSPEYRGMAEAFF.

The genes are TRBV7-9 and TRBJ2-5; a weak D match, TRBD1 (6 bases). Matching the DNA end better, TRBJ2-7 makes the J call doubtful. The CDR3 length is 15 residues. Germline CDR1 SEHNR, CDR2 FQNEAQ (reference sequence). The CDR3 region is CASSPRDTFSYEQYF. The CDR3 DNA follows: TGTGCCAGCAGCCCCCGGGACACTTTTTCCTACGAGCAGTACTTC.

The chain recombines TRBV29-1 with TRBJ2-2, with TRBD1 identical over 7 bases. The ends lost 6 bases at V and 1 base at J; junction bases unmatched: 8. This CDR3 comprises 15 residues. The germline gives CDR1 SQVTM, CDR2 ANQGSEA. CDR3 region: CSVARGTLNTGELFF. The CDR3 bases are TGCAGCGTAGCCAGGGGGACCTTGAACACCGGGGAGCTGTTTTTT.

This sequence joins TRBV5-4 and TRBJ2-3; D is perhaps TRBD1 or TRBD2 (5 bases each). The CDR3 covers 13 residues. CDR1 and CDR2 from the germline V gene are SGHNT and YYREEE (reference sequence). V was cut by 0 bases and J by 4 bases, with 6 bases left in between. The CDR3 region has the DNA TGTGCCAGCAGCTTGGCGGGGCCAGATACGCAGTATTTT. Residues: CASSLAGPDTQYF.

The chain employs TRBV14 and TRBJ2-3, with unresolved D. Germline V gene lookup returns CDR1 SGHDN and CDR2 FVKESK. The V end lost 5 bases, the J end lost 5 bases, and 11 bases lay between the germline ends. The CDR3 consists of 13 residues. The CDR3 DNA reads TGTGCCAGCAGCTTGAATCCCAGAGATACGCAGTATTTT. Its protein product is CASSLNPRDTQYF.